What follows are 19 T cell receptor beta chains derived from one specimen sequenced in a study of T cell clonotyping in hematopoietic cell transplantation. The time point is: recipient sample about 28 days before transplant, after cytoreduction. Clones were sequenced by immunoSEQ multiplex PCR, and TCRdb holds only the in-frame ones, with some missing. The sample records roughly 34,000 clones, 95% being singletons. The sequencing used peripheral blood mononuclear cells, collected before stem cell transplant. All receptors come from a middle-aged man with chronic myeloid leukemia. Some clones in this sample may be carry-over from other donors' samples.

The rearrangement uses TRBV11-1 and TRBJ1-1; D gene ambiguous. Deletions cut 4 bases from V and 5 bases from J, with 8 bases between. There are 12 residues in the CDR3. Germline V lookup: CDR1 SGHAT, CDR2 FQDESV (reference sequence). Here the CDR3 DNA reads TGTGCCAGCAGCTCCGGGCCAACTGAAGCTTTCTTT. Its protein product is CASSSGPTEAFF.

A single count supports this clone. The sample holds other DNA sequences that translate to the same CDR3. The gene calls are TRBV19 and TRBJ1-5; D remains unclear. CDR1 and CDR2 from the germline V gene are LNHDA and SQIVND (reference sequence). This CDR3 is 12 amino acids long. Trimming took 5 bases from V and 5 from J, leaving 7 bases between them. CDR3 nucleotide sequence: TGTGCCAGTAGTCCGCGAGATCAGCCCCAGCATTTT. Translated, it gives CASSPRDQPQHF.

V is TRBV6-5 and J is TRBJ1-1; perhaps TRBD1 as D (5 bases). V lost 0 bases, J lost 4 bases, and 12 bases lay in between. Germline values: CDR1 MNHEY, CDR2 SVGAGI. The CDR3 is 15 amino acids. CDR3 residues: CASSYSTGGVTEAFF. The CDR3 DNA is TGTGCCAGCAGTTACTCCACGGGAGGGGTCACTGAAGCTTTCTTT.

This rearrangement joins TRBV27 to TRBJ1-2; 7 positions agree with TRBD1. From germline, CDR1 is MNHEY and CDR2 SMNVEV (reference sequence). V dropped 3 bases and J dropped 8; count of bases not matched to a gene: 6. The CDR3 extends over 13 amino acids. CDR3 nucleotide sequence: TGTGCCAGCAGTTTTGTAGGGGGCGAAGGCTACACCTTC. As protein: CASSFVGGEGYTF.

The V call is TRBV5-1, the J call TRBJ2-2; D possibly corresponds to TRBD2 (6 bases). Germline V gene sequence: CDR1 SGHRS, CDR2 YFSETQ. Trimming pared 1 base from V and 1 base from J, leaving 8 bases between. The CDR3 has 15 residues. The chain's CDR3 is CASSLWGENTGELFF. DNA of the CDR3: TGCGCCAGCAGCTTGTGGGGGGAGAACACCGGGGAGCTGTTTTTT.

This chain joins TRBV4-2 and TRBJ2-7; the D is unclear. The germline V gene encodes CDR1 LGHNA and CDR2 YNFKEQ. The CDR3 extends over 14 amino acids. V was trimmed by 1 base and J by 0 bases, leaving 7 bases between them. The CDR3 coding sequence is TGTGCCAGCAGCCAAGGGCAGGACTCCTACGAGCAGTACTTC. This codes for CASSQGQDSYEQYF.

Concerning this clone: One end of the junction does not line up with germline, which may come from a read error. CDR3 region: CASSLGNSEAFF. CDR3 coding DNA: TGTGCCAGCAGCTTAGGGAACAGTGAAGCTTTCTTT. The chain is built from TRBV7-9 and TRBJ1-1; D remains ambiguous. The CDR3 spans 12 residues. The germline gives CDR1 SEHNR, CDR2 FQNEAQ (reference sequence).

V usage is TRBV28 and J usage is TRBJ2-5, with a possible D match to TRBD2 (6 bases). Deletions cut 5 bases from V and 0 bases from J, with 16 bases between. CDR1 and CDR2 (germline): MDHEN, SYDVKM. The CDR3 extends over 16 amino acids. The CDR3 here is CASSLFLASYQETQYF. DNA of the CDR3: TGTGCCAGCAGTCTCTTTCTAGCGTCGTACCAAGAGACCCAGTACTTC.

The chain's CDR3 is CASSLTSGTYNEQFF. The CDR3, as DNA: TGTGCCAGCAGCTTGACTAGCGGTACCTACAATGAGCAGTTCTTC. V is TRBV11-3 and J is TRBJ2-1; the match to TRBD2 covers 9 bases. Germline lookup yields CDR1 SGHNT and CDR2 YENEEA. The CDR3 has 15 residues. J gave up 2 bases and V 3 bases, and 2 bases lay outside the gene matches. The whole variable domain, remainder taken from reference TRBV11-3 and TRBJ2-1, is EAGVVQSPRYKIIEKKQPVAFWCNPISGHNTLYWYLQNLGQGPELLIRYENEEAVDDSQLPKDRFSAERLKGVDSTLKIQPAELGDSAVYLCASSLTSGTYNEQFFGPGTRLTVL.

This sequence joins TRBV5-1 and TRBJ2-1; tentatively, D is TRBD2 (6 bases). Per germline, CDR1 SGHRS and CDR2 YFSETQ. The CDR3 is made up of 14 amino acids. Trimming took off 4 bases at V and 9 bases at J, with 17 bases between the two ends. The CDR3 region is CASSPPTRTPEQFF. CDR3 nucleotide sequence: TGCGCCAGCAGCCCACCGACTAGGACACCTGAGCAGTTCTTC. Combining the CDR3 with reference TRBV5-1 and TRBJ2-1 gives the whole variable domain KAGVTQTPRYLIKTRGQQVTLSCSPISGHRSVSWYQQTPGQGLQFLFEYFSETQRNKGNFPGRFSGRQFSNSRSEMNVSTLELGDSALYLCASSPPTRTPEQFFGPGTRLTVL.

J is TRBJ2-5 and V is TRBV5-1; unclear D gene. Trimming cost V 0 bases and J 1 base, with 7 bases left between them. The CDR3 has 14 amino acids. Germline V gene data show CDR1 as SGHRS and CDR2 as YFSETQ. The CDR3 DNA sequence: TGCGCCAGCAGCTTGGGCGGTCCCCAAGAGACCCAGTACTTC. It translates to CASSLGGPQETQYF.

This chain joins TRBV5-1 and TRBJ2-1, with TRBD2 as a possible D gene (5 bases). The CDR3 extends over 14 amino acids. Trimming took 5 bases from V and 7 from J, leaving 16 bases between them. Germline V CDR1 and CDR2: SGHRS, YFSETQ. CDR3 in DNA: TGCGCCAGCAGAGACTATAGCTCCGAAAATGAGCAGTTCTTC. It is translated as CASRDYSSENEQFF. Drawing the rest from reference TRBV5-1 and TRBJ2-1, the complete variable domain is KAGVTQTPRYLIKTRGQQVTLSCSPISGHRSVSWYQQTPGQGLQFLFEYFSETQRNKGNFPGRFSGRQFSNSRSEMNVSTLELGDSALYLCASRDYSSENEQFFGPGTRLTVL.

This clone was recorded only once. V and J are TRBV11-2 and TRBJ1-2, with 7 bases lining up with TRBD1. V shed 1 base, J shed 5 bases, and the junction held 4 bases outside the gene matches. Germline V gene sequence: CDR1 SGHAT, CDR2 FQNNGV. The CDR3 is 14 residues long. CDR3 coding DNA: TGTGCCAGCAGCTTAGTGGGACAGCAATATGGCTACACCTTC. Its translation is CASSLVGQQYGYTF. Variable domain in full (rest from reference TRBV11-2 and TRBJ1-2): EAGVAQSPRYKIIEKRQSVAFWCNPISGHATLYWYQQILGQGPKLLIQFQNNGVVDDSQLPKDRFSAERLKGVDSTLKIQPAKLEDSAVYLCASSLVGQQYGYTFGSGTRLTVV.

The chain couples TRBV19 to TRBJ2-1; D may be TRBD1 or TRBD2 (5 bases each). Deletions cut 7 bases from V and 3 bases from J, with 16 bases between. This CDR3 is 15 amino acids long. Germline V gene lookup returns CDR1 LNHDA and CDR2 SQIVND (reference sequence). The chain's CDR3 is CASTVTGTDYNEQFF. CDR3 DNA: TGTGCCAGTACCGTAACCGGGACCGACTACAATGAGCAGTTCTTC.

V and J are TRBV4-3 and TRBJ2-1, with unresolved D. This CDR3 is built from 15 residues. V shed 0 bases and J shed 5 bases, with 11 bases lying between them. Germline CDR1 reads LGHNA; CDR2 reads YSLEER. CDR3 nucleotide sequence: TGCGCCAGCAGCCAAGATCGCGCCATTGACAATGAGCAGTTCTTC. Amino acid sequence: CASSQDRAIDNEQFF.

This sequence joins TRBV21-1 and TRBJ1-5; the D call of TRBD1 is as the table states it, not checked on the DNA. TRBV21-1 is deemed a pseudogene. This CDR3 contains 14 residues. In DNA, the CDR3 is TGTGCCAGTATCGACAGGGCGGGCAATCAGCCCCAGCATTTT. Its protein product is CASIDRAGNQPQHF.

Here the CDR3 reads CASSPVTDTQYF. The CDR3, as DNA: TGTGCCAGCAGCCCCGTCACAGATACGCAGTATTTT. The rearrangement links TRBV6-6 to TRBJ2-3; D is undetermined. Germline-derived CDR1 and CDR2 are MNHNY and SVGAGI (reference sequence). The CDR3 is made up of 12 amino acids. The germline V and J ends were trimmed by 6 bases and 2 bases, with 6 bases remaining between them.

This clone appeared once. The chain joins TRBV28 to TRBJ1-1; D may be TRBD1 (5 bases). Germline V gene lookup returns CDR1 MDHEN and CDR2 SYDVKM. The CDR3 runs to 13 residues. V was cut by 8 bases and J by 4 bases, with 14 bases left in between. CDR3 in DNA: TGTGCCAGCTCCTCTCTGGACATCACTGAAGCTTTCTTT. Translating gives CASSSLDITEAFF.

The chain recombines TRBV5-4 with TRBJ2-3, with 8 bases fitting TRBD2. The CDR3 spans 15 residues. Per germline, CDR1 SGHNT and CDR2 YYREEE (reference sequence). V lost 2 bases to trimming and J lost 2 bases; unmatched junction nucleotides: 4. The CDR3 DNA sequence: TGTGCCAGCAGCTTCAGCGGGGGCTCCACAGATACGCAGTATTTT. Encoded protein: CASSFSGGSTDTQYF.